Sequencing of this T cell receptor (beta chain) was carried out in a study of blood T cell repertoires in COVID-19 (dated by TCRdb to 2020 to 2022). As for the study more broadly: Collaborator samples came from the United States, Italy and Spain and covered acute and convalescent phases of COVID-19. The material from the prospective study consisted of cDNA or gDNA derived from T cells, B-cell-depleted T cells, or PBMCs. Deeply sampled blood TCRbeta repertoires from subjects exposed to, actively infected with, or recovered from COVID-19 were included in the dataset. The repertoires were made available in a free public database intended to serve as a resource for research on the immune response to SARS-CoV-2. The samples were drawn from two sources: the first 160 participants of the ongoing ImmuneRACE study, and over 1,000 subjects contributed by 6 global collaborators. The sample metadata nearly always contained a de-identified subject ID, COVID-19 status, age in years and sex. HLA class I and class II types, where available, came from metadata supplied by the sample provider rather than from assay-based typing. The research as a whole found: The amount of clinical and demographic metadata varied by source and participant and was provided uncurated.

TCRbeta CDR3 regions were amplified from genomic DNA by means of the immunoSEQ Assay, a bias-controlled multiplex PCR. Regarding the original processing steps: The number of nucleated cells in each sample was estimated from the amplification of reference gene primers within the assay. To quantify the absolute abundance of each unique TCRbeta CDR3 rearrangement, sequence reads were collapsed and filtered. Productive Simpson clonality was computed per sample as the square root of Simpson's diversity index over productive rearrangements. TCRdb stores this immuneACCESS table with in-frame sequences only. Part of the clones is absent; in the studies checked, under half of the shortfall reflects unresolved V genes, and no reason is known for the rest. D and trimming come from the DNA, and the V and J calls and clone size come from that table. For this sample the table gives 200,000 or so clones, of which roughly 90% were detected only once. Roughly 2.6% of the sample lies in the top ten.

About this clone: It has no known antigen specificity. No quality values exist for individual bases; no much larger clone is one base distant.

Participants in the prospective study were aged roughly 18 to 95 years, lived in 20 to 30 United States geographic areas, and enrolled through a virtual design. To assign participants to cohorts, the prospective study relied on clinical history that participants themselves reported in a screening survey and a study questionnaire. Recovered participants in ImmuneRACE Cohort 3 were defined as having two consecutive negative NP/OP PCR tests, clearance from a healthcare professional, or resolution of symptoms. In the prospective study, whole blood, serum and a nasopharyngeal or oropharyngeal swab were collected from each participant by mobile phlebotomists. Participants in the prospective study had the option to provide additional blood draws and questionnaires over a 2-month period. Prospective study blood samples were shipped either frozen or at room temperature before DNA extraction. The TCR originated in a woman in her twenties or thirties who had recovered from COVID-19. Sequenced material: PBMCs or T cells enriched from blood (not recorded which).

The CDR3 loop reads CASSRRGRAYEQYF. The nucleotide sequence is given as TGTGCCAGCAGCCGCAGGGGGCGGGCCTACGAGCAGTACTTC. The chain employs TRBV3-1 (or the pseudogene TRBV3-2) and TRBJ2-7, and 8 junction bases match TRBD1. CDR1 and CDR2 are drawn from the germline V gene (reference sequence): LGHDT, YNNKEL. Taken from cysteine to phenylalanine, the CDR3 has 14 residues. The DNA shown is the 42-base CDR3, in frame from base 1. The V end gives up 4 bases and the J end 2 bases, leaving 4 bases in the junction not matched to a gene.